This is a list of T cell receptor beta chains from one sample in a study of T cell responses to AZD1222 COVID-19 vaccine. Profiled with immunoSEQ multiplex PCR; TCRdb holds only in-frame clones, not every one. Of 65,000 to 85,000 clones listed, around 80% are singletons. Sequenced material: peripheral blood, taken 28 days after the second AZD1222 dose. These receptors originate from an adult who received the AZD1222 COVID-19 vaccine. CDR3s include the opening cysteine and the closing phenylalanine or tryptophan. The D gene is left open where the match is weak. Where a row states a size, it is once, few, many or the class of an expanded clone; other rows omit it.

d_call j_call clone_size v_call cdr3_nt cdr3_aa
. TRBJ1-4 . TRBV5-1 TGCGCCAGCAGCGCCAGGCAGGGCCACTCTAATGAAAAACTGTTTTTT CASSARQGHSNEKLFF
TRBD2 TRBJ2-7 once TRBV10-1 TGCGCCAGCAGCGAGCTAGCGGGGGTGGGATCCGAGCAGTACTTC CASSELAGVGSEQYF
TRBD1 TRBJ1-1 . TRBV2 TGTGCCAGCAGTCCGCAGGGGGGTCGTATGAACACTGAAGCTTTCTTT CASSPQGGRMNTEAFF
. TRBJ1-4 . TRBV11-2 TGTGCCAGCAGTCCCCGAGGAGGAGAGGGTGAAAAACTGTTTTTT CASSPRGGEGEKLFF
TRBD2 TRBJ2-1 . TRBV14 TGTGCCAGCAGCCCGACTAGCGGGGGATACACCGGTTGGGGCAATGAGCAGTTCTTC CASSPTSGGYTGWGNEQFF
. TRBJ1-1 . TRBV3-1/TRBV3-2 TGTGCCAGCAGCCAAGTCGGGAGGAACACTGAAGCTTTCTTT CASSQVGRNTEAFF
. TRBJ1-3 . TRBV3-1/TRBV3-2 TGTGCCAGCAGCCCTACCCAGGGGCGACTCTCTGGAAACACCATATATTTT CASSPTQGRLSGNTIYF
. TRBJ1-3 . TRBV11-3 TGTGCCAGCAGCTTAGACGGATACTCTGGAAACACCATATATTTT CASSLDGYSGNTIYF
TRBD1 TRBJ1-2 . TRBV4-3 TGCGCCAGCAGCCAAGTCGGCGGGACAGGTGTAAACTATGGCTACACCTTC CASSQVGGTGVNYGYTF
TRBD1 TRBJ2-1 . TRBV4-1 TGCGCCAGCAGCCGCAGGGGGCTTCTCTCCTACAATGAGCAGTTCTTC CASSRRGLLSYNEQFF
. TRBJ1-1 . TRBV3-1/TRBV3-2 TGTGCCAGCAGCCAAGTCGCAGGGAACACTGAAGCTTTCTTT CASSQVAGNTEAFF
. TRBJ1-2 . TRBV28 TGTGCCAGCAGGCCATTTAACTATGGCTACACCTTC CASRPFNYGYTF
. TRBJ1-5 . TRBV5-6 TGTGCCAGCAGCTTGACACCCGGAAGTAGCAATCAGCCCCAGCATTTT CASSLTPGSSNQPQHF
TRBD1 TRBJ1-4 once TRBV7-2 TGTGCCAGCAGCTGGGGGACAGGGGCCATGGGGGAAAAACTGTTTTTT CASSWGTGAMGEKLFF
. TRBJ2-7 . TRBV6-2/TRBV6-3 TGTGCCAGCAGTTACGAGGGGGACGTCTACGAGCAGTACTTC CASSYEGDVYEQYF
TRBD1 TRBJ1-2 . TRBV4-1 TGCGCCAGCAGCCAAGATCAACAGGGGGCTCGCTATGGCTACACCTTC CASSQDQQGARYGYTF
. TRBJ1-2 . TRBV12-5 TGTGCTAGTGGTCCCGAGTCAGGTCGGGGCGGAAACACCTATGGCTACACCTTC CASGPESGRGGNTYGYTF
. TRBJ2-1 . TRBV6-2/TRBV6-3 TGTGCCAGCCGCCCACTCACCGGGCCTAATCGAAGGCAGTTCTTC CASRPLTGPNRRQFF
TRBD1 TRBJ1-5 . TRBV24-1 TGTGCCACCTTAATTTACAGGGGCTACTGCAATCAGCCCCAGCATTTT CATLIYRGYCNQPQHF
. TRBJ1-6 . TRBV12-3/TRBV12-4 TGTGCCAGCAGCGGGGTGACGGCAGTACTCCACTTT CASSGVTAVLHF
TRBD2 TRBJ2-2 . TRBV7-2 TGTGCCAGCAGCTTGCTAGCGGGGACCGCCGGGGAGCTGTTTTTT CASSLLAGTAGELFF
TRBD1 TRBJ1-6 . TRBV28 TGTGCCAGCGGCGGGACAGGGGGTTCACCCCTCCACTTT CASGGTGGSPLHF